This TCR beta chain was identified during a study of shared clonotypes between healthy human individuals. Notes on the study in general: Relative to clonotypes present in all four donors, those not shared had lower generation probabilities.

The method was immunoSEQ multiplex PCR; TCRdb's version includes in-frame clones alone and lacks a portion of them. Of about a million clones in the sample, approximately 80% are singletons; the top ten hold roughly 1.5%. The CDR3 spans 15 residues. From germline, CDR1 is SGHNT and CDR2 YENEEA. With V trimmed by 1 base and J by 2 bases, 0 bases remained unmatched. Concerning this clone: Antigen specificity is unknown.

The clonotype was recovered from a man between 18 and 29 years old in good health. This chain links TRBV11-3 with TRBJ2-1, with 9 bases identical to TRBD2. The sequenced sample was memory CD4+ T cells sorted from blood. The subset here: CD45RA-negative fraction. This CDR3 is CASSLVAGAYNEQFF. In nucleotides, the CDR3 is TGTGCCAGCAGCTTAGTAGCGGGAGCCTACAATGAGCAGTTCTTC.